The 16 T cell receptor beta chains presented below share a single source sample, sequenced in a study of lymphopenia after photon versus proton radiotherapy. Data came from immunoSEQ multiplex PCR; TCRdb stores just in-frame clones and leaves some out. This table has approximately 23,000 clones, around 89% appearing once. The source was peripheral blood, collected from a patient treated with proton-based radiotherapy. The receptors here all came from a man older than 75 with esophageal cancer.

V usage is TRBV5-6 and J usage is TRBJ1-5; D uncertain. The ends were cut back, 2 bases at V and 0 bases at J, with 9 bases in the middle. The CDR3 is 15 residues long. Germline CDR1 and CDR2: SGHDT and YYEEEE. Written as DNA, the CDR3 is TGTGCCAGCAGCTTTTTCTCCTTTAGCAATCAGCCCCAGCATTTT. It translates to CASSFFSFSNQPQHF.

This rearrangement joins TRBV11-2 to TRBJ1-1; D not certain. From germline, CDR1 is SGHAT and CDR2 FQNNGV. Trimming took 4 bases from V and 4 from J, leaving 16 bases between them. The CDR3 has 15 residues. The DNA for the CDR3 is TGTGCCAGCAGCTACTACAGACGGGCCGGCACTGAAGCTTTCTTT. This sequence encodes CASSYYRRAGTEAFF.

The chain combines TRBV5-1 with TRBJ2-2; a weak D match, TRBD2 (5 bases). The CDR3 covers 16 residues. Trimming removed 4 bases from V and 6 bases from J, with 19 bases in between. Looked up from germline, CDR1 is SGHRS and CDR2 is YFSETQ. CDR3 nucleotide sequence: TGCGCCAGCAGCATTTTTGCGGGCTCGGGTGCCGGGGAGCTGTTTTTT. The encoded protein is CASSIFAGSGAGELFF.

The chain uses TRBV6-1 and TRBJ2-7; tentative D call: TRBD2 (7 bases). Germline CDR1 is MNHNS and CDR2 is SASEGT. Trimming pared 4 bases from V and 2 bases from J, leaving 12 bases between. The CDR3 contains 14 residues. CDR3 sequence (DNA): TGTGCCAGCAGTGGGGGAGGGGGGACCTACGAGCAGTACTTC. Residues: CASSGGGGTYEQYF.

The chain is built from TRBV2 and TRBJ2-7, with a weak D call TRBD1 (6 bases). Trimming shortened V by 7 bases and J by 2 bases, and 15 bases separated the two germline ends. Germline values: CDR1 SNHLY, CDR2 FYNNEI. The CDR3 length is 14 residues. The DNA for the CDR3 is TGTGCCAGCATATGGAGCACAGGGACCTACGAGCAGTACTTC. Translation gives CASIWSTGTYEQYF.

The chain links TRBV15 to TRBJ2-7, with D uncertain. The CDR3 spans 15 residues. V was trimmed by 0 bases and J by 3 bases, leaving 12 bases between them. The germline V gene has CDR1 LNHNV and CDR2 YYDKDF (reference sequence). CDR3 residues: CATSREGSLDYEQYF. The CDR3 DNA reads TGTGCCACCAGCAGAGAAGGTAGCTTGGACTACGAGCAGTACTTC.

The chain carries TRBV7-9 and TRBJ2-5, with 9 bases that match TRBD1. J was trimmed by 4 bases and V by 6 bases; bases with no gene match: 15. Per germline, CDR1 SEHNR and CDR2 FQNEAQ (reference sequence). CDR3 size: 17 residues. The CDR3 protein is CASSRSRDRVRGETQYF. The CDR3, as DNA: TGTGCCAGCAGTCGTTCCCGGGACAGGGTAAGGGGAGAGACCCAGTACTTC.

The chain links TRBV7-9 to TRBJ2-7; 9 bases line up with TRBD2. V shed 4 bases, J shed 2 bases, and the junction held 9 bases outside the gene matches. Germline lookup yields CDR1 SEHNR and CDR2 FQNEAQ (reference sequence). The CDR3 length is 16 residues. The CDR3 sequence: CASSSGSSGNPYEQYF. The CDR3 region has the DNA TGTGCCAGCAGCTCCGGGTCTAGCGGGAACCCCTACGAGCAGTACTTC.

For the CDR3, the DNA is TGCGCCAGCAGCTGGACAGGGGACGGAAACACCATATATTTT. This encodes CASSWTGDGNTIYF. J is TRBJ1-3 and V is TRBV5-1, with 9 bases aligning to TRBD1. The CDR3 consists of 14 residues. V was pared by 3 bases and J by 4 bases, with 2 bases of the junction left unmatched. Germline V gene lookup returns CDR1 SGHRS and CDR2 YFSETQ.

The chain joins TRBV27 to TRBJ2-7; D may match TRBD1 or TRBD2 (7 bases each). The CDR3 extends over 13 amino acids. Germline loops: CDR1 MNHEY, CDR2 SMNVEV (reference sequence). V was clipped by 6 bases and J by 6 bases, with 15 bases between them. CDR3 DNA: TGTGCCAGCAGGGACAGGTGGGAGGGCGAGCAGTACTTC. This codes for CASRDRWEGEQYF.

The chain employs TRBV7-9 and TRBJ2-7; 7 nucleotides align to TRBD1. The V gene end was trimmed by 2 bases and the J gene end by 5 bases; junction bases not matched to a gene: 9. The CDR3 length is 15 residues. CDR1 and CDR2 (germline): SEHNR, FQNEAQ (reference sequence). The CDR3 reads CASSLLVAGGHEQYF. Written as DNA, the CDR3 is TGTGCCAGCAGCTTATTAGTGGCAGGGGGACACGAGCAGTACTTC.

The J gene is TRBJ1-5, the V gene TRBV7-9; D remains ambiguous. The CDR3 has 14 amino acids. Trimming pared 3 bases from V and 0 bases from J, leaving 6 bases between. Per the germline V gene, CDR1 is SEHNR and CDR2 is FQNEAQ (reference sequence). CDR3 DNA: TGTGCCAGCAGCTTCACAGATAGCAATCAGCCCCAGCATTTT. Amino acid sequence: CASSFTDSNQPQHF.

The chain is built from TRBV2 and TRBJ2-7, with TRBD1 matching over 8 bases. Germline-derived CDR1 and CDR2 are SNHLY and FYNNEI. With V trimmed by 6 bases and J by 3 bases, 7 bases remained unmatched. CDR3 length: 14 amino acids. CDR3 in amino acids: CASREDRVLYEQYF. Here the CDR3 DNA reads TGTGCCAGCAGGGAGGACAGGGTGCTCTACGAGCAGTACTTC. The full variable domain, with the rest looked up from reference TRBV2 and TRBJ2-7, is EPEVTQTPSHQVTQMGQEVILRCVPISNHLYFYWYRQILGQKVEFLVSFYNNEISEKSEIFDDQFSVERPDGSNFTLKIRSTKLEDSAMYFCASREDRVLYEQYFGPGTRLTVT.

For the CDR3, the DNA is TGTGCCAGCAGCTTAGGTGTTGGGGGCAACAACGAGCAGTACTTC. It specifies CASSLGVGGNNEQYF. The V gene is TRBV11-2, the J gene TRBJ2-7; weak D call: TRBD1 (6 bases). Trimming cost V 1 base and J 5 bases, with 15 bases left between them. CDR1 SGHAT and CDR2 FQNNGV come from the germline V gene. This CDR3 spans 15 amino acids. Full variable domain (remainder filled in from reference TRBV11-2 and TRBJ2-7): EAGVAQSPRYKIIEKRQSVAFWCNPISGHATLYWYQQILGQGPKLLIQFQNNGVVDDSQLPKDRFSAERLKGVDSTLKIQPAKLEDSAVYLCASSLGVGGNNEQYFGPGTRLTVT.

V and J are TRBV30 and TRBJ1-5; possibly TRBD1 for D (5 bases). This CDR3 spans 13 amino acids. Per germline, CDR1 GTSNPN and CDR2 SVGIG (reference sequence). V lost 0 bases to trimming and J lost 6 bases, with 9 bases between them. Here the CDR3 reads CAWSVGVSQPQHF. The CDR3, as DNA: TGTGCCTGGAGTGTGGGGGTGAGTCAGCCCCAGCATTTT. The full variable domain, with the rest looked up from reference TRBV30 and TRBJ1-5, is SQTIHQWPATLVQPVGSPLSLECTVEGTSNPNLYWYRQAAGRGLQLLFYSVGIGQISSEVPQNLSASRPQDRQFILSSKKLLLSDSGFYLCAWSVGVSQPQHFGDGTRLSIL.

The V call is TRBV6-5, the J call TRBJ1-6; 7 bases are a match to TRBD1. With V trimmed by 0 bases and J by 10 bases, 9 bases remained unmatched. This CDR3 spans 16 amino acids. CDR1 and CDR2 from the germline V gene are MNHEY and SVGAGI. DNA for the CDR3: TGTGCCAGCAGTTACTCACCGGGGACAGCCATATCACCCCTCCACTTT. Its translation: CASSYSPGTAISPLHF.